This T cell receptor (beta chain) came from a study of shared clonotypes between healthy human individuals. Germline values: CDR1 SGHNT, CDR2 YENEEA. The length of the CDR3 is 15 residues. Measured with immunoSEQ multiplex PCR; TCRdb has only the in-frame clones, and not every one. Altogether hundreds of thousands of clones are present, about 74% being singletons, with the ten largest covering approximately 1.7%. As to this clone: A read error is the likely source, as a far larger clone sits one nucleotide away.

The chain links TRBV11-3 to TRBJ1-2; D call uncertain. The source material was memory CD4+ T cells sorted from blood. Noted subset: CD45RA-negative fraction. The origin of this receptor is a young woman in good health. This CDR3 is CASSIESGNNYGYTF. CDR3 DNA: TGTGCCAGCAGCATAGAGTCGGGCAATAACTATGGCTACACCTTC.